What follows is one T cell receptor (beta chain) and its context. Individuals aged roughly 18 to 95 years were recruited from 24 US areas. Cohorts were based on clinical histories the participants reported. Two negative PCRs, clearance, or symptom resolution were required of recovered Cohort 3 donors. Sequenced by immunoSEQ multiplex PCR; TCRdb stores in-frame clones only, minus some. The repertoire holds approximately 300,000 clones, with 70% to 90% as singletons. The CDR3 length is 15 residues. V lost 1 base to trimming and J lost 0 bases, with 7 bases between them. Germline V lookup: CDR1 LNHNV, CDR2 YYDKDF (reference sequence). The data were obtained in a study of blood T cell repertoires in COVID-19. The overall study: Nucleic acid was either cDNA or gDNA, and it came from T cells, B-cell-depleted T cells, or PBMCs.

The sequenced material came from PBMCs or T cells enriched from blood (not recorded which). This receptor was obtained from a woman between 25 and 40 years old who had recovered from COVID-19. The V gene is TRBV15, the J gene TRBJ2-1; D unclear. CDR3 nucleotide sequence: TGTGCCACCAGCAGAGTTAAGAGCTCCTACAATGAGCAGTTCTTC. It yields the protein CATSRVKSSYNEQFF.